The source of this TCR beta chain is a study of shared clonotypes between healthy human individuals. For the study at large: A couple of female and a few male donors aged 18 to 49 were enrolled.

Generated by immunoSEQ multiplex PCR, the TCRdb table keeps only in-frame clones and is missing some. The table includes roughly 2 million clones, approximately 94% detected once. The junction had 7 bases not matched to a gene; V was cut back by 8 bases and J by 3 bases. CDR1 is MDHEN, CDR2 SYDVKM, per germline. The length of the CDR3 is 14 residues. V gene TRBV28 combines with J gene TRBJ1-5, with 7 bases lining up with TRBD1. The clonotype comes from a man between 18 and 29 years old in good health. Sequencing used naive CD4+ T cells sorted from blood. Subset: CD45RA+ positively selected. The CDR3 nucleotides read TGTGCCAGCCAGGACAGGACTAACAATCAGCCCCAGCATTTT. Its protein is CASQDRTNNQPQHF. Full variable domain (rest looked up from reference TRBV28 and TRBJ1-5): DVKVTQSSRYLVKRTGEKVFLECVQDMDHENMFWYRQDPGLGLRLIYFSYDVKMKEKGDIPEGYSVSREKKERFSLILESASTNQTSMYLCASQDRTNNQPQHFGDGTRLSIL.